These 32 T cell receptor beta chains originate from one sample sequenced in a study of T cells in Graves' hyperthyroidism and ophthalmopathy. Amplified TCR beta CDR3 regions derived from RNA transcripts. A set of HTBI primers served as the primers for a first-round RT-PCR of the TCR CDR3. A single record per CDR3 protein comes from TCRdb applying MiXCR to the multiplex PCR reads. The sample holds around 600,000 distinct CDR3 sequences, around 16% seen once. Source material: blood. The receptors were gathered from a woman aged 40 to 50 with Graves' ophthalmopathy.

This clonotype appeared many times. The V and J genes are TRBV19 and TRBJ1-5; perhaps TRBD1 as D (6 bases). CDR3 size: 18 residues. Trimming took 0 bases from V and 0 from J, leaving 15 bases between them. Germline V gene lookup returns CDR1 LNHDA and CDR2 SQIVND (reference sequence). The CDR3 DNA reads TGTGCCAGTAGTATAGAGGACATCGGGGGCTATAGCAATCAGCCCCAGCATTTT. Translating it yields CASSIEDIGGYSNQPQHF.

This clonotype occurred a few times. The CDR3 spells CAWSPILNTGELFF. CDR3 sequence (DNA): TGTGCCTGGAGCCCTATCCTAAACACCGGGGAGCTGTTTTTT. The V and J genes are TRBV30 and TRBJ2-2; no definite D call. This CDR3 contains 14 residues. V dropped 3 bases and J dropped 2 bases, with 10 bases sitting between them. Germline assignment: CDR1 GTSNPN and CDR2 SVGIG (reference sequence).

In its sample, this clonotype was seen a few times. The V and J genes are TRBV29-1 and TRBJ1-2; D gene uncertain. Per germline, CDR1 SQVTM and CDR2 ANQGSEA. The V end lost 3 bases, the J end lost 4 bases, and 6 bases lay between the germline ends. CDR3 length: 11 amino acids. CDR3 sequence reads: CSVEYSYGYTF. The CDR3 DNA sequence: TGCAGCGTTGAGTACAGCTATGGCTACACCTTC. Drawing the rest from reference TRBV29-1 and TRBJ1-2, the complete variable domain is SAVISQKPSRDICQRGTSLTIQCQVDSQVTMMFWYRQQPGQSLTLIATANQGSEATYESGFVIDKFPISRPNLTFSTLTVSNMSPEDSSIYLCSVEYSYGYTFGSGTRLTVV.

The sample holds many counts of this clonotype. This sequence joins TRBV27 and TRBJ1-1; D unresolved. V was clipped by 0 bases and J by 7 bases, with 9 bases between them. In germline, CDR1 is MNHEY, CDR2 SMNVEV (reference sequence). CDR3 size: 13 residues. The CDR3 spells CASSLSVSVEAFF. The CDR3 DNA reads TGTGCCAGCAGTTTATCGGTGTCAGTTGAAGCTTTCTTT.

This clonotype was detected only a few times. The DNA of the CDR3 is TGCAACCACCTAGGGACACACACCGGGGAGCTGTTTTTT. It yields the protein CNHLGTHTGELFF. The J gene is TRBJ2-2, the V gene TRBV29-1; a weak D match, TRBD1 (6 bases). The CDR3 loop spans 13 amino acids. Germline CDR1 is SQVTM and CDR2 is ANQGSEA.

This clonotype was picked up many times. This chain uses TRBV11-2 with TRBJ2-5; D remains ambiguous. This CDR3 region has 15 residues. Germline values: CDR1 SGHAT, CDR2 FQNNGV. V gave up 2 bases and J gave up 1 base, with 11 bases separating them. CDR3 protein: CASSLNTNSQETQYF. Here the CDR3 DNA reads TGTGCCAGCAGCTTAAATACGAACAGCCAAGAGACCCAGTACTTC.

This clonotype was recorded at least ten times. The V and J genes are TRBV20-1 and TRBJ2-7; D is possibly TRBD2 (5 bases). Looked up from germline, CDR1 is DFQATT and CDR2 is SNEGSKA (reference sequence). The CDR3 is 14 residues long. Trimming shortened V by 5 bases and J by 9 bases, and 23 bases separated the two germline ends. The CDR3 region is CSASPGPERSTQYF. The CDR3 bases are TGCAGTGCTTCCCCCGGGCCAGAGCGGAGCACGCAGTACTTC.

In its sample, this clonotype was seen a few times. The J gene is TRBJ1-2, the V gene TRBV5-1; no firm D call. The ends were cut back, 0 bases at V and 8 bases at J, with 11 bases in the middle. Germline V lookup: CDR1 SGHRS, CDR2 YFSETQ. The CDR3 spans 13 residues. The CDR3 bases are TGCGCCAGCAGCTTGGCCGTTGCTCTCGGCTACACCTTC. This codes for CASSLAVALGYTF.

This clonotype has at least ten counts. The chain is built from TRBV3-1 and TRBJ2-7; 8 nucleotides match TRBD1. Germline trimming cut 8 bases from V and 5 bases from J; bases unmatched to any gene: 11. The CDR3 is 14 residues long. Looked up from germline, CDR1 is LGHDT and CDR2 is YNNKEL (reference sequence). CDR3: CASASGDRGHEQYF. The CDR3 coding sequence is TGTGCCAGCGCGTCGGGAGACAGGGGACACGAGCAGTACTTC.

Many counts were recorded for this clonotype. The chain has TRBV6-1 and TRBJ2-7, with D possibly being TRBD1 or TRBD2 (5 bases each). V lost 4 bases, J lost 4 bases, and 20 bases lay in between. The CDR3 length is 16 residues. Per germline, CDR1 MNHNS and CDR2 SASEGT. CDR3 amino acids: CASSGGSGTAHYEQYF. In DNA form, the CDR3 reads TGTGCCAGCAGTGGAGGGTCCGGGACCGCTCATTACGAGCAGTACTTC.

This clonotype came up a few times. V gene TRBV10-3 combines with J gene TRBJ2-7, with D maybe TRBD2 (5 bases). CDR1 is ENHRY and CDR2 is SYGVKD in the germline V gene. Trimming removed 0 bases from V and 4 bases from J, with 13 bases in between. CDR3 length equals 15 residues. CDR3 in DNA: TGTGCCATCAGTGAGTCCACTAGTGAAGTGTACGAGCAGTACTTC. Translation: CAISESTSEVYEQYF.

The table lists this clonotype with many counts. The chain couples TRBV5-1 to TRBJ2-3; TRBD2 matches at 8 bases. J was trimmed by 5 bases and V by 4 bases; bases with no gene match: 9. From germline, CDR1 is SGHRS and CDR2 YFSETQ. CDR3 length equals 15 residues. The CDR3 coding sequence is TGCGCCAGCAGCGTATTAAGCGGGAGTGGAGATACGCAGTATTTT. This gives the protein CASSVLSGSGDTQYF.

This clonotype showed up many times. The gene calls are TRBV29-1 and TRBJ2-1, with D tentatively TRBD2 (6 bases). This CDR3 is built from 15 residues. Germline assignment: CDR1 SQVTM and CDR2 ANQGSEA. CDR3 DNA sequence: TGCGTGTCTAGCGTACAGAGGGGACCCTACAATGAGCAGTTCTTC. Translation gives CVSSVQRGPYNEQFF.

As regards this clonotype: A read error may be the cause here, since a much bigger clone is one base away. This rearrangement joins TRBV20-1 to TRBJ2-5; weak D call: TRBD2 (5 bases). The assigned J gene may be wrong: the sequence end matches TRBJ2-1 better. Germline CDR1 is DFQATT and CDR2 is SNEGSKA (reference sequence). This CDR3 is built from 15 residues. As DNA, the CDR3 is TGCAGTGCTGGCCCGAGCAACATGGGTGGGGAGACCCAGTTCTTC. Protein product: CSAGPSNMGGETQFF.

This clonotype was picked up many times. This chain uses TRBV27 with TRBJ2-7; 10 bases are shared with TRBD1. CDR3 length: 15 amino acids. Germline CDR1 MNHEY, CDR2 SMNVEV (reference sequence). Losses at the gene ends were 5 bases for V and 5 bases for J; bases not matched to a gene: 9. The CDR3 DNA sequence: TGTGCCAGCAGTCCGTGGACAGGGGGTCGTAACGAGCAGTACTTC. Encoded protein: CASSPWTGGRNEQYF.

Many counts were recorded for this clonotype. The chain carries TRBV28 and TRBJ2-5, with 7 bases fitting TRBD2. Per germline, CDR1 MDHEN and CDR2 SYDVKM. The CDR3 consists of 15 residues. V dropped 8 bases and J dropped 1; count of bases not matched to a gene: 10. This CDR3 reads CASGGGGTLQETQYF. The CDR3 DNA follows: TGTGCCAGCGGGGGGGGAGGGACTCTCCAAGAGACCCAGTACTTC.

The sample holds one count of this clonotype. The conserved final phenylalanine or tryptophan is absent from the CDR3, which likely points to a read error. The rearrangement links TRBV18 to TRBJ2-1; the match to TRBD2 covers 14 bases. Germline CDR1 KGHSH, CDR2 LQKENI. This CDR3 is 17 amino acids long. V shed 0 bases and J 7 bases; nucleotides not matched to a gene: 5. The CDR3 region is CASSPPGLAGGRNEQFL. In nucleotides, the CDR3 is TGTGCCAGCTCACCACCTGGACTAGCGGGGGGCAGGAATGAGCAGTTCCTC.

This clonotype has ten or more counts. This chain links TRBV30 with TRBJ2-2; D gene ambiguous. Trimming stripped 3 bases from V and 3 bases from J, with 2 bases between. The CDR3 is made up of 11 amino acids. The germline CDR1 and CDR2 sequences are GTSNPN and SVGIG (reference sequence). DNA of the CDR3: TGTGCCTGGAGGGACACCGGGGAGCTGTTTTTT. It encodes CAWRDTGELFF.

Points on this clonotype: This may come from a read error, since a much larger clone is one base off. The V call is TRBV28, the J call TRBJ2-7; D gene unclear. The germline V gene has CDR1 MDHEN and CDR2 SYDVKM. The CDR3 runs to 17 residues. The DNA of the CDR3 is TGTGCCAGCAGTTTATTAGGTGGCGGCTCACTTGCCTACGGGCAGTACTTC. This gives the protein CASSLLGGGSLAYGQYF.

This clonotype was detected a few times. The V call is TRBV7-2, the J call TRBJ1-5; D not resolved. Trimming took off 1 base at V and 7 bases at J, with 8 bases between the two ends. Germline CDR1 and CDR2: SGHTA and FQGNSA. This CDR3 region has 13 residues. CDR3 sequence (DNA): TGTGCCAGCAGCTTAGAGCGGAGCCAGCCCCAGCATTTT. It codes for CASSLERSQPQHF. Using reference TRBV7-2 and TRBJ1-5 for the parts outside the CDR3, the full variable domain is GAGVSQSPSNKVTEKGKDVELRCDPISGHTALYWYRQSLGQGLEFLIYFQGNSAPDKSGLPSDRFSAERTGGSVSTLTIQRTQQEDSAVYLCASSLERSQPQHFGDGTRLSIL.

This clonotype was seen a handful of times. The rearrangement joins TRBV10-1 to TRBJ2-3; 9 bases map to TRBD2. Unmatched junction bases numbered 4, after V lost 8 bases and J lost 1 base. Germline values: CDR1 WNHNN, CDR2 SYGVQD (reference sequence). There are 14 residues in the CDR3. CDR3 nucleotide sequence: TGCGCCAGCTCTAGCGGGAAAGGCACAGATACGCAGTATTTT. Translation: CASSSGKGTDTQYF.

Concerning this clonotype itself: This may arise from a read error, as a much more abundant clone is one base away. CDR3 sequence (DNA): TGCAGTGCTGGAGGGACAGGGGGCCTTATGTACGAGCAGTACTTC. This gives the protein CSAGGTGGLMYEQYF. The J gene is TRBJ2-7, the V gene TRBV20-1, with 12 bases identical to TRBD1. Losses at the gene ends were 5 bases for V and 4 bases for J; bases not matched to a gene: 9. Germline lookup yields CDR1 DFQATT and CDR2 SNEGSKA (reference sequence). This CDR3 region has 15 residues.

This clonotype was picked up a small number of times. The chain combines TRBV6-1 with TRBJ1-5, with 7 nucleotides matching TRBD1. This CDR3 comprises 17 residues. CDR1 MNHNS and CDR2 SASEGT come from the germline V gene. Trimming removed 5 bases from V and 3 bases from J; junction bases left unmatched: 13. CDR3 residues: CASSRNFGTVNNQPQHF. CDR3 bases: TGTGCCAGCAGTCGTAACTTCGGGACAGTTAACAATCAGCCCCAGCATTTT.

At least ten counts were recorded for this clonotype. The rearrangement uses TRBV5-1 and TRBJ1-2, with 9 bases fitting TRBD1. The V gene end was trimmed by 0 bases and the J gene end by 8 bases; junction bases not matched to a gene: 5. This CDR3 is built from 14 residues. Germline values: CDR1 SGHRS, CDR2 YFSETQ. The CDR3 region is CASSLVTGGSGYTF. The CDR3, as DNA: TGCGCCAGCAGCTTGGTAACAGGGGGCTCGGGCTACACCTTC.

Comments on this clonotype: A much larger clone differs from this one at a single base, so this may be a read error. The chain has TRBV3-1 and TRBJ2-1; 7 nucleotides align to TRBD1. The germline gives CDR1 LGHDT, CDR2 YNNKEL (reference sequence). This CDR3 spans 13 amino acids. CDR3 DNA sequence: TGTGCCGGCAGCCGTACAGGGGCCAATGAGCAGTTCTTC. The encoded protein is CAGSRTGANEQFF.

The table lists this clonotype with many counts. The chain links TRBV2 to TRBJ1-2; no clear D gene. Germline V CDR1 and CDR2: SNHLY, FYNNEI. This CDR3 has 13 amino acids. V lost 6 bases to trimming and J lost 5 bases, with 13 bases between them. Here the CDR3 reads CASRIPRGYGYTF. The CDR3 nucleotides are TGTGCCAGCAGGATCCCCAGAGGGTATGGCTACACCTTC.

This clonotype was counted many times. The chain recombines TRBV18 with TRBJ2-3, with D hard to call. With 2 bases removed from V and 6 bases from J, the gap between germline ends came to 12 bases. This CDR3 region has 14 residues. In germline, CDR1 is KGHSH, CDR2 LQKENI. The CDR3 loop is CASSPSPTADTQYF. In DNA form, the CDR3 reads TGTGCCAGCTCACCATCGCCGACTGCGGATACGCAGTATTTT.

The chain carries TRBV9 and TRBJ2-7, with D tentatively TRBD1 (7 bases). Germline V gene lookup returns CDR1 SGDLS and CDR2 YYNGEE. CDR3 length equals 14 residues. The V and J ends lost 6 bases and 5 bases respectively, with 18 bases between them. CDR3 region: CASTATGTADEQYF. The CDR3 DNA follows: TGTGCCAGCACCGCGACAGGGACTGCTGACGAGCAGTACTTC.

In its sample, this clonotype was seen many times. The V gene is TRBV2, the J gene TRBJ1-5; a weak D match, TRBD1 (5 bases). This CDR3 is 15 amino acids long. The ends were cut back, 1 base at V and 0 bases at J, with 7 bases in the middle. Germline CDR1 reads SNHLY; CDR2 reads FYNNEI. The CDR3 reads CASSEDRNSNQPQHF. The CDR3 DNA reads TGTGCCAGCAGTGAAGACAGGAATAGCAATCAGCCCCAGCATTTT.

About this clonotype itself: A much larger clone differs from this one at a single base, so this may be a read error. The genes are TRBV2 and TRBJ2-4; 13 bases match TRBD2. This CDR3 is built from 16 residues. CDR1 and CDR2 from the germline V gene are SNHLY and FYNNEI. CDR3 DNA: TGTGCCAGCAGTCCACTAGCGGGGGGGCGCGGAAACGTTCAGTACTTC. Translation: CASSPLAGGRGNVQYF.

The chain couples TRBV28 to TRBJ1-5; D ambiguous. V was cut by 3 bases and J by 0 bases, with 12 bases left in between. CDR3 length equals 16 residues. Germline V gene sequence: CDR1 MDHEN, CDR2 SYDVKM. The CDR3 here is CASSFRARNSNQPQHF. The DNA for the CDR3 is TGTGCCAGCAGTTTCCGGGCCAGGAATAGCAATCAGCCCCAGCATTTT.

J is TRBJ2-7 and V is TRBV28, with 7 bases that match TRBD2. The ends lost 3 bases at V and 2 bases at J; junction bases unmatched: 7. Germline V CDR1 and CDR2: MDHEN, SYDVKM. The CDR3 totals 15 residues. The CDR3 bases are TGTGCCAGCAGTTTCCCGACGGGAGGACCCTACGAGCAGTACTTC. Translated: CASSFPTGGPYEQYF.